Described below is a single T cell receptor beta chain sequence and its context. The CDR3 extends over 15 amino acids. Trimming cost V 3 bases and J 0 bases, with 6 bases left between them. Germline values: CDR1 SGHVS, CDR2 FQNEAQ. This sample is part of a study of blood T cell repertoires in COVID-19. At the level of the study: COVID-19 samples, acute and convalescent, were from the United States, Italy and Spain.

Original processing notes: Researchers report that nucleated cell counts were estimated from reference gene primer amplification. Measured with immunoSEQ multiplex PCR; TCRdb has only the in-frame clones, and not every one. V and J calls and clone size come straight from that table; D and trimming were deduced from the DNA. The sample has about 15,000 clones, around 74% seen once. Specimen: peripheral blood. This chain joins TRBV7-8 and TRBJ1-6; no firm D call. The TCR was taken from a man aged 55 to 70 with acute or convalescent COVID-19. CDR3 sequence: CASSFESSYNSPLHF. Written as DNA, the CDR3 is TGTGCCAGCAGCTTTGAGAGCTCCTATAATTCACCCCTCCACTTT.